This TCR beta chain was found in a study of cytomegalovirus exposure and HLA in healthy donors. General study findings and limits: In the roughly 130 validation repertoires, a later analysis found that first-cohort TCR clusters tended to co-occur. Rarity held for most TCR sequences, but there were some public TCRs that occurred in many donors.

Measured with immunoSEQ multiplex PCR; TCRdb has only the in-frame clones, and not every one. This sample has roughly 300,000 clones; around 87% occur once, and the top ten carry approximately 0.9%. While the first cohort had 650 to 850 subjects, the donors belonged to the separate validation cohort of fewer than 150 subjects. Comment on this clone: The antigen remains undetermined.

CDR3 length: 16 residues. After removal of 3 bases from V and 8 bases from J, the junction contained 12 bases not matched to a gene. Germline CDR1 MDHEN, CDR2 SYDVKM. The sequence was obtained from a woman aged 18-29 years in good health and CMV-seronegative. Sample: PBMCs. The chain combines TRBV28 with TRBJ1-4; 7 bases are shared with TRBD1. CDR3 nucleotides: TGTGCCAGCAGTTTTAGTCAGGGGGGAATTACGGAAAAACTGTTTTTT. Translating it yields CASSFSQGGITEKLFF.